This entry lists 14 T cell receptor beta chains sequenced from one sample in a study of a mutant IDH1 vaccine in newly diagnosed glioma. Produced via immunoSEQ multiplex PCR; TCRdb's table is partial and in-frame only. The table includes 50,000 or so clones, 80% to 90% detected once. Sample time point: baseline, week 1 (first vaccination visit). Treatment denoted: pre-vaccination baseline after standard-of-care therapy. The sample here was PBMCs, taken from a glioma patient treated with radiotherapy, temozolomide or both. The receptors were gathered from a man younger than 35 with glioma.

V usage is TRBV11-2 and J usage is TRBJ2-7; unclear D gene. Germline CDR1 reads SGHAT; CDR2 reads FQNNGV. The V end was cut by 0 bases, the J end by 0 bases, with 6 bases between. CDR3 length equals 14 residues. CDR3 sequence: CASSLDLSSYEQYF. The CDR3, as DNA: TGTGCCAGCAGCTTAGATCTCAGCTCCTACGAGCAGTACTTC.

This clone was seen a handful of times. DNA of the CDR3: TGTGCCAGCACTTCCGAGCCCTCTGGGGCCAACGTCCTGACTTTC. It specifies CASTSEPSGANVLTF. The chain couples TRBV9 to TRBJ2-6, with D unclear. The V end lost 6 bases, the J end lost 0 bases, and 10 bases lay between the germline ends. This CDR3 region has 15 residues. Germline CDR1 and CDR2: SGDLS and YYNGEE.

V is TRBV5-1 and J is TRBJ2-2; tentative D call: TRBD1 (6 bases). The CDR3 spans 15 residues. Germline assignment: CDR1 SGHRS and CDR2 YFSETQ. Trimming removed 2 bases at V and 4 bases at J, with 12 bases between. DNA of the CDR3: TGCGCCAGCAGCTTTGGCGCCAGGGGCACCGGGGAGCTGTTTTTT. It yields the protein CASSFGARGTGELFF.

This clone was counted between two and nine times. Distinct nucleotide sequences in the sample also encode this CDR3. The chain joins TRBV28 to TRBJ1-5; the match to TRBD1 covers 9 bases. Losses at the gene ends were 2 bases for V and 4 bases for J; bases not matched to a gene: 3. The CDR3 totals 15 residues. CDR1 is MDHEN, CDR2 SYDVKM, per germline. CDR3 region: CASSLIQGANQPQHF. CDR3 in DNA: TGTGCCAGCAGTTTAATACAGGGGGCGAATCAGCCCCAGCATTTT.

The V and J genes are TRBV30 and TRBJ2-7; D is unclear. CDR1 is GTSNPN and CDR2 is SVGIG in the germline V gene (reference sequence). The V end lost 0 bases, the J end lost 5 bases, and 8 bases lay between the germline ends. The CDR3 runs 12 residues. Here the CDR3 DNA reads TGTGCCTGGAGTGTACTGGCGGACGAGCAGTACTTC. Translating gives CAWSVLADEQYF. Full variable domain (missing parts from reference TRBV30 and TRBJ2-7): SQTIHQWPATLVQPVGSPLSLECTVEGTSNPNLYWYRQAAGRGLQLLFYSVGIGQISSEVPQNLSASRPQDRQFILSSKKLLLSDSGFYLCAWSVLADEQYFGPGTRLTVT.

The V and J genes are TRBV5-6 and TRBJ1-2, with D possibly matching TRBD1 (5 bases). V lost 0 bases and J 4 bases, leaving 13 bases between the germline ends. The CDR3 sequence is 15 residues long. Germline CDR1 is SGHDT and CDR2 is YYEEEE. This CDR3 reads CASSLEGSELYGYTF. The CDR3 DNA sequence: TGTGCCAGCAGCTTGGAGGGGAGTGAGCTCTATGGCTACACCTTC.

The rearrangement joins TRBV25-1 to TRBJ2-5; D unclear. The CDR3 consists of 12 residues. The V and J ends lost 5 bases and 0 bases respectively, with 4 bases between them. The V gene's germline CDR1 is MGHDK and CDR2 SYGVNS. CDR3 sequence: CASSSYQETQYF. The CDR3 DNA is TGTGCCAGCAGTTCGTACCAAGAGACCCAGTACTTC.

The CDR3 DNA reads TGTGCCTGGAGTCCACGTTGGGGCTCCGGGGAGCTGTTTTTT. The encoded protein is CAWSPRWGSGELFF. V and J are TRBV30 and TRBJ2-2, with TRBD1 as a possible D gene (5 bases). CDR1 GTSNPN and CDR2 SVGIG come from the germline V gene (reference sequence). This CDR3 comprises 14 residues. V shed 2 bases and J shed 6 bases, with 13 bases lying between them.

The chain recombines TRBV7-2 with TRBJ1-2; 8 positions match TRBD1. CDR3 length equals 16 residues. Losses at the gene ends were 1 base for V and 3 bases for J; bases not matched to a gene: 7. The germline gives CDR1 SGHTA, CDR2 FQGNSA. CDR3 sequence reads: CASSLEWQGADYGYTF. The CDR3 region has the DNA TGTGCCAGCAGCTTAGAGTGGCAGGGGGCGGACTATGGCTACACCTTC. The entire variable domain, with the rest obtained from reference TRBV7-2 and TRBJ1-2, is as follows: GAGVSQSPSNKVTEKGKDVELRCDPISGHTALYWYRQSLGQGLEFLIYFQGNSAPDKSGLPSDRFSAERTGGSVSTLTIQRTQQEDSAVYLCASSLEWQGADYGYTFGSGTRLTVV.

The chain recombines TRBV6-4 with TRBJ2-5; 9 positions match TRBD1. Trimming cost V 4 bases and J 3 bases; bases outside gene matches: 3. Germline assignment: CDR1 MRHNA and CDR2 SNTAGT. The CDR3 length is 14 residues. The CDR3 DNA sequence: TGTGCCAGCAGTGCCGGACAGGGGAAAGAGACCCAGTACTTC. Its protein is CASSAGQGKETQYF.

V and J are TRBV13 and TRBJ1-2; D perhaps matches TRBD1 (6 bases). V lost 1 base, J lost 1 base, and 16 bases lay in between. Germline CDR1 PRHDT, CDR2 FYEKMQ (reference sequence). This CDR3 comprises 17 residues. In DNA form, the CDR3 reads TGTGCCAGCAGCTTAGTGGGGGGCCCTGGGGGTAACTATGGCTACACCTTC. Translated, it gives CASSLVGGPGGNYGYTF.

The chain has TRBV2 and TRBJ2-2; no firm D call. The CDR3 loop spans 16 amino acids. Germline CDR1 SNHLY, CDR2 FYNNEI. The V and J ends lost 7 bases and 4 bases respectively, with 19 bases between them. The CDR3, as DNA: TGTGCCAGCACCCCCCACCCCGGAGATGCCACCGGGGAGCTGTTTTTT. Protein: CASTPHPGDATGELFF. The variable domain in full, with the rest retrieved from reference TRBV2 and TRBJ2-2, is EPEVTQTPSHQVTQMGQEVILRCVPISNHLYFYWYRQILGQKVEFLVSFYNNEISEKSEIFDDQFSVERPDGSNFTLKIRSTKLEDSAMYFCASTPHPGDATGELFFGEGSRLTVL.

The chain links TRBV4-3 to TRBJ2-2, with 8 positions matching TRBD2. This CDR3 contains 17 residues. CDR1 and CDR2 (germline): LGHNA, YSLEER. V shed 0 bases, J shed 3 bases, and the junction held 6 bases outside the gene matches. The CDR3 bases are TGCGCCAGCAGCCAAGATCTGACGGGAGGGGACACCGGGGAGCTGTTTTTT. Protein product: CASSQDLTGGDTGELFF.

The V call is TRBV6-5, the J call TRBJ1-1; 11 nucleotides agree with TRBD1. V was pared by 5 bases and J by 4 bases, with 6 bases of the junction left unmatched. This CDR3 is built from 15 residues. In germline, CDR1 is MNHEY, CDR2 SVGAGI. CDR3 residues: CASSRLGTGGTEAFF. The CDR3 nucleotides are TGTGCCAGCAGTCGCCTCGGGACAGGGGGCACTGAAGCTTTCTTT.